The 12 T cell receptor beta chains presented below share a single source sample, sequenced in a study of early T cells in non-severe SARS-CoV-2 infection. Each CDR3 protein is one row after TCRdb ran MiXCR on the 5' RACE reads. The top ten clones hold under 4% of a sample with roughly 90,000 distinct CDR3 sequences, around an eighth of them seen once. Sequenced: whole blood. These receptors all stem from an adult who was a healthcare worker with PCR-confirmed SARS-CoV-2 infection or an uninfected control (not recorded which).

This clonotype showed up many times. The chain couples TRBV12-3 or TRBV12-4 to TRBJ2-7; 9 nucleotides agree with TRBD1. The trim removed 5 bases at V and 3 bases at J, leaving 5 bases unmatched. The CDR3 totals 14 residues. The CDR3 nucleotides are TGTGCCAGCAGTGGGGGGGGACAGGGCTACGAGCAGTACTTC. Translated, it gives CASSGGGQGYEQYF.

This clonotype was observed a handful of times. The chain links TRBV20-1 to TRBJ2-7, with 7 bases aligning to TRBD1. The germline gives CDR1 DFQATT, CDR2 SNEGSKA (reference sequence). The CDR3 spans 14 residues. J lost 3 bases, V lost 6 bases, and 11 bases had no gene match. This CDR3 reads CSAKQGGPSYEQYF. In DNA form, the CDR3 reads TGCAGTGCAAAACAAGGGGGCCCCAGCTACGAGCAGTACTTC.

This clonotype showed up just a few times. The chain couples TRBV11-3 to TRBJ2-7, with 12 bases lining up with TRBD1. Trimming cost V 5 bases and J 4 bases; bases outside gene matches: 6. The length of the CDR3 is 15 residues. Germline V gene data show CDR1 as SGHNT and CDR2 as YENEEA. The DNA for the CDR3 is TGTGCCAGCAGCGCCGGGACAGGGGGCATGTACGAGCAGTACTTC. Its translation is CASSAGTGGMYEQYF. Variable domain in full (rest from reference TRBV11-3 and TRBJ2-7): EAGVVQSPRYKIIEKKQPVAFWCNPISGHNTLYWYLQNLGQGPELLIRYENEEAVDDSQLPKDRFSAERLKGVDSTLKIQPAELGDSAVYLCASSAGTGGMYEQYFGPGTRLTVT.

The chain links TRBV7-3 to TRBJ2-1, with D unclear. Germline CDR1 and CDR2: SGHTA and FQGTGA. The CDR3 is 13 residues long. Between the trimmed V and J ends, which lost 3 bases and 7 bases, there was a span of 10 bases. For the CDR3, the DNA is TGTGCCAGCAGCTTTCTCCAAGGGAATGAGCAGTTCTTC. This translates into CASSFLQGNEQFF.

This clonotype was counted a few times. This chain uses TRBV19 with TRBJ2-1; 7 bases are a match to TRBD1. This CDR3 is built from 14 residues. Germline loops: CDR1 LNHDA, CDR2 SQIVND (reference sequence). V was pared by 5 bases and J by 7 bases, with 8 bases of the junction left unmatched. The CDR3 nucleotides read TGTGCCAGTAGTTTCTACAGGGGTGGGAATGAGCAGTTCTTC. Translation gives CASSFYRGGNEQFF.

This clonotype was observed many times. V and J are TRBV5-1 and TRBJ2-1; D remains ambiguous. The germline V gene encodes CDR1 SGHRS and CDR2 YFSETQ. Trimming left V 0 bases short and J 5 bases short, with 12 bases between. CDR3 length: 15 residues. CDR3 loop: CASSLEVSPNNEQFF. The CDR3 DNA sequence: TGCGCCAGCAGCTTGGAGGTATCACCGAACAATGAGCAGTTCTTC.

This clonotype occurred a few times. The chain couples TRBV6-5 to TRBJ2-5; D is possibly TRBD2 (5 bases). CDR3 size: 15 residues. Germline V lookup: CDR1 MNHEY, CDR2 SVGAGI. Trimming left V 4 bases short and J 2 bases short, with 14 bases between. The CDR3 loop reads CASSSTGFLQETQYF. The CDR3 DNA follows: TGTGCCAGCAGTTCTACGGGATTTTTACAAGAGACCCAGTACTTC.

This clonotype is deemed medium-sized. The gene calls are TRBV6-1 and TRBJ2-2; 9 bases are a match to TRBD2. With V trimmed by 6 bases and J by 3 bases, 2 bases remained unmatched. Germline V CDR1 and CDR2: MNHNS, SASEGT. The CDR3 has 14 residues. CDR3 DNA sequence: TGTGCCAGCAGGGCGGGAGGGGACACCGGGGAGCTGTTTTTT. Translating it yields CASRAGGDTGELFF.

This chain connects TRBV6-2 or TRBV6-3 to TRBJ2-3, with D unclear. Germline CDR1 reads MNHEY; CDR2 reads SVGEGT. V was trimmed by 0 bases and J by 4 bases, leaving 11 bases between them. This CDR3 contains 15 residues. CDR3 amino acids: CASSYSGLAADTQYF. The CDR3 DNA reads as TGTGCCAGCAGTTACTCAGGGCTGGCCGCAGATACGCAGTATTTT.

The chain combines TRBV29-1 with TRBJ2-7; unclear D gene. This CDR3 comprises 11 residues. Germline CDR1 SQVTM, CDR2 ANQGSEA. V was trimmed by 4 bases and J by 1 base, leaving 5 bases between them. The CDR3 sequence: CSVGQSYEQYF. As DNA, the CDR3 is TGCAGCGTTGGGCAGTCCTACGAGCAGTACTTC.

This sequence joins TRBV7-3 and TRBJ2-2, with D tentatively TRBD1 (5 bases). The germline CDR1 and CDR2 sequences are SGHTA and FQGTGA. The CDR3 contains 16 residues. V lost 6 bases, J lost 6 bases, and 20 bases lay in between. CDR3 loop: CASSHTPGKSAGELFF. The CDR3 region has the DNA TGTGCCAGCAGTCATACGCCAGGGAAGTCGGCCGGGGAGCTGTTTTTT.

This clonotype has just a few counts. The chain is built from TRBV12-3 or TRBV12-4 and TRBJ2-7; D uncertain. The CDR3 is 14 residues long. The germline V and J ends were trimmed by 3 bases and 1 base, with 10 bases remaining between them. The CDR3 DNA sequence: TGTGCCAGCAGTTTCTCCGGCGCATCCTACGAGCAGTACTTC. It specifies CASSFSGASYEQYF.